The 30 T cell receptor beta chains below all came from one sample that was sequenced in a study of molecular identifiers for immune sequencing clone quantification. Each CDR3 protein is one row after TCRdb ran MiXCR on the PCR reads. The repertoire holds roughly 630,000 distinct CDR3 sequences, less than 30% seen once, with 0.7% to 0.95% in the top ten. The sequenced sample was naive CD8+ T cells from blood, with Jurkat cell RNA spiked in. Subset meaning: FACS-sorted CD8+CD4-CCR7+CD45RA+ naive T cells. The source of these receptors is a human donor in good health. Some libraries in this study had Jurkat cell RNA spiked in.

This clonotype was detected many times. The chain recombines TRBV30 with TRBJ2-7, with D hard to call. This CDR3 is built from 13 residues. Germline V gene lookup returns CDR1 GTSNPN and CDR2 SVGIG (reference sequence). Trimming removed 0 bases from V and 2 bases from J, with 8 bases in between. CDR3 in DNA: TGTGCCTGGAGTGTAGGCGGTCCCTACGAGCAGTACTTC. This gives the protein CAWSVGGPYEQYF.

Details on this clonotype: The junction does not match germline at one end; this may be a read error. The rearrangement joins TRBV7-9 to TRBJ2-1; the match to TRBD1 covers 9 bases. This CDR3 is 14 amino acids long. CDR1 and CDR2 from the germline V gene are SEHNR and FQNEAQ (reference sequence). This CDR3 reads CASSPRQGGHEQVF. The DNA for the CDR3 is TGTGCCAGCAGCCCAAGACAGGGGGGTCATGAGCAGGTCTTC.

The rearrangement links TRBV12-3 or TRBV12-4 to TRBJ1-2; D uncertain. With 2 bases removed from V and 4 bases from J, the gap between germline ends came to 8 bases. This CDR3 is built from 13 residues. CDR3 DNA: TGTGCCAGCAGTTTACAGTTCAGCTATGGCTACACCTTC. This gives the protein CASSLQFSYGYTF.

There are a few counts of this clonotype. This chain uses TRBV20-1 with TRBJ2-5; 12 bases match TRBD2. The CDR3 loop spans 19 amino acids. Trimming cost V 5 bases and J 5 bases; bases outside gene matches: 21. Germline V gene data show CDR1 as DFQATT and CDR2 as SNEGSKA (reference sequence). The DNA for the CDR3 is TGCAGTGCTCGGGACAGCGGACTAGCGGGACCCTTGATCGGTGAGACCCAGTACTTC. It translates to CSARDSGLAGPLIGETQYF.

This clonotype showed up just a few times. The chain is built from TRBV25-1 and TRBJ2-5; unclear D gene. The germline V gene encodes CDR1 MGHDK and CDR2 SYGVNS. Deletions cut 11 bases from V and 0 bases from J, with 10 bases between. CDR3 length equals 12 residues. DNA of the CDR3: TGTGCCCCTCACCCCGACCAAGAGACCCAGTACTTC. Its translation: CAPHPDQETQYF.

In its sample, this clonotype was seen many times. The chain carries TRBV2 and TRBJ1-5, with TRBD1 identical over 7 bases. Germline CDR1 reads SNHLY; CDR2 reads FYNNEI. With 6 bases clipped from V and 7 bases from J, the junction kept 6 bases outside the gene matches. This CDR3 region has 13 residues. CDR3 in amino acids: CASRIQGQQPQHF. The CDR3 DNA follows: TGTGCCAGCAGGATACAGGGGCAACAGCCCCAGCATTTT.

In this sample, this clonotype turned up many times. The chain links TRBV4-1 to TRBJ1-1, with D unclear. CDR3 length: 15 residues. V gave up 0 bases and J gave up 2 bases, with 10 bases separating them. Germline V gene sequence: CDR1 MGHRA, CDR2 YSYEKL. CDR3 sequence: CASSQEPAINTEAFF. The DNA of the CDR3 is TGCGCCAGCAGCCAAGAACCCGCCATAAACACTGAAGCTTTCTTT.

This clonotype was seen only once. A read error may produce the germline difference seen at one junction end. The chain joins TRBV19 to TRBJ2-7; no firm D call. The germline gives CDR1 LNHDA, CDR2 SQIVND (reference sequence). The CDR3 runs to 13 residues. The CDR3: CASSHGPLYEQHF. CDR3 nucleotide sequence: TGTGCCAGTAGTCACGGGCCCTTATACGAGCAGCACTTC. Complete variable domain (other parts from reference TRBV19 and TRBJ2-7): DGGITQSPKYLFRKEGQNVTLSCEQNLNHDAMYWYRQDPGQGLRLIYYSQIVNDFQKGDIAEGYSVSREKKESFPLTVTSAQKNPTAFYLCASSHGPLYEQHFGPGTRLTVT.

This clonotype was picked up many times. The rearrangement links TRBV6-2 or TRBV6-3 to TRBJ1-5, with a weak D call TRBD1 (6 bases). Trimming left V 2 bases short and J 11 bases short, with 13 bases between. CDR1 and CDR2 (germline): MNHEY, SVGEGT. The CDR3 loop spans 13 amino acids. The CDR3 spells CASSYGGEMTQHF. CDR3 nucleotides: TGTGCCAGCAGTTACGGGGGCGAGATGACCCAGCATTTT.

This clonotype has at least ten counts. This chain links TRBV20-1 with TRBJ2-3; no firm D call. This CDR3 has 12 amino acids. V lost 1 base to trimming and J lost 8 bases, with 10 bases between them. The germline gives CDR1 DFQATT, CDR2 SNEGSKA (reference sequence). CDR3 sequence reads: CSARVESPTQYF. DNA of the CDR3: TGCAGTGCTAGAGTTGAGAGTCCTACGCAGTATTTT.

This clonotype was counted only a few times. The chain combines TRBV11-2 with TRBJ2-7; unclear D gene. This CDR3 region has 14 residues. The germline V gene has CDR1 SGHAT and CDR2 FQNNGV. Trimming left V 5 bases short and J 2 bases short, with 13 bases between. The DNA of the CDR3 is TGTGCCAGCAGCGGAGCTAGGGCCGCCTACGAGCAGTACTTC. The encoded protein is CASSGARAAYEQYF.

This clonotype was seen at least ten times. The V gene is TRBV5-8, the J gene TRBJ2-7, with TRBD2 matching 7 bases. The germline gives CDR1 SGHTS, CDR2 YDEGEE. The length of the CDR3 is 14 residues. Trimming took 6 bases from V and 3 from J; bases not matched to a gene: 9. The CDR3 region has the DNA TGTGCCAGCACCCCGACTAGCCCCATCTACGAGCAGTACTTC. Translation: CASTPTSPIYEQYF.

This clonotype was observed a few times. The V call is TRBV13, the J call TRBJ2-3; perhaps TRBD1 as D (7 bases). Per germline, CDR1 PRHDT and CDR2 FYEKMQ (reference sequence). Between the trimmed V and J ends, which lost 7 bases and 2 bases, there was a span of 16 bases. The CDR3 is made up of 15 amino acids. In nucleotides, the CDR3 is TGTGCCAGCACCCAGGGGGGTTTCACCACAGATACGCAGTATTTT. Protein: CASTQGGFTTDTQYF.

About this clonotype itself: A much bigger clone sits one base away, suggesting this may be a read error. The rearrangement joins TRBV5-3 to TRBJ2-7; 8 bases are shared with TRBD2. TRBV5-3 falls under the ORF class, with uncertain function. The CDR3 runs to 13 residues. The CDR3 is CASSFSGSHGQYF. CDR3 coding DNA: TGTGCCAGCAGCTTCAGCGGGAGTCACGGGCAGTACTTC.

Ten or more counts support this clonotype. V and J are TRBV12-3 or TRBV12-4 and TRBJ1-2, with a possible D match to TRBD1 (5 bases). The CDR3 is 14 residues long. The germline V and J ends were trimmed by 5 bases and 2 bases, with 12 bases remaining between them. DNA for the CDR3: TGTGCCAGCAGTCTACGGACACGGAACTATGGCTACACCTTC. Translation: CASSLRTRNYGYTF.

This clonotype was seen repeatedly, ten times or more. V usage is TRBV5-1 and J usage is TRBJ2-5; TRBD1 matches 10 bases. The J segment lost 5 bases and the V segment lost 4 bases, leaving 2 bases of the junction unmatched. The length of the CDR3 is 13 residues. CDR1 and CDR2 from the germline V gene are SGHRS and YFSETQ. The CDR3 protein is CASSTGQGETQYF. CDR3 nucleotides: TGCGCCAGCAGCACGGGACAGGGGGAGACCCAGTACTTC.

This clonotype was seen a handful of times. The rearrangement joins TRBV20-1 to TRBJ2-5; 9 bases fit TRBD2. From germline, CDR1 is DFQATT and CDR2 SNEGSKA (reference sequence). V shed 0 bases and J 6 bases; nucleotides not matched to a gene: 14. There are 17 residues in the CDR3. CDR3 sequence: CSARDMRSGGPRQTQYF. The CDR3 DNA follows: TGCAGTGCTAGAGATATGAGAAGCGGGGGGCCCCGCCAGACCCAGTACTTC.

This clonotype was detected only a few times. The rearrangement uses TRBV7-9 and TRBJ1-5; D uncertain. The CDR3 is made up of 14 amino acids. Trimming stripped 5 bases from V and 0 bases from J, with 8 bases between. Germline V lookup: CDR1 SEHNR, CDR2 FQNEAQ (reference sequence). In nucleotides, the CDR3 is TGTGCCAGCAGCGCGTCTTATAGCAATCAGCCCCAGCATTTT. Translating gives CASSASYSNQPQHF.

At least ten counts were recorded for this clonotype. The chain has TRBV6-5 and TRBJ1-1, with 7 bases aligning to TRBD1. The CDR3 has 15 residues. V shed 5 bases, J shed 2 bases, and the junction held 8 bases outside the gene matches. Germline V gene sequence: CDR1 MNHEY, CDR2 SVGAGI. In DNA form, the CDR3 reads TGTGCCAGCAGTCTCGACCGGGACAGAAACACTGAAGCTTTCTTT. Translating gives CASSLDRDRNTEAFF.

In its sample, this clonotype was seen a few times. The gene calls are TRBV6-2 or TRBV6-3 and TRBJ2-3; TRBD2 matches 10 bases. Germline V gene data show CDR1 as MNHEY and CDR2 as SVGEGT. The length of the CDR3 is 15 residues. The V and J ends lost 2 bases and 7 bases, in that order; junction bases with no gene match: 6. This CDR3 reads CASSYERGGRYTQYF. CDR3 bases: TGTGCCAGCAGTTACGAGCGGGGGGGCCGGTATACGCAGTATTTT.

The rearrangement links TRBV12-3 or TRBV12-4 to TRBJ2-7; D is perhaps TRBD1 or TRBD2 (5 bases each). The CDR3 sequence is 13 residues long. V was clipped by 6 bases and J by 0 bases, with 9 bases between them. CDR3 coding DNA: TGTGCCAGCAGGGGGGTAAGCTCCTACGAGCAGTACTTC. Its translation: CASRGVSSYEQYF.

This clonotype was found many times. The CDR3 DNA follows: TGTGCCAGCAGCTTGGTTGTTATCCTCCCAGGTCACACAGATACGCAGTATTTT. Translation: CASSLVVILPGHTDTQYF. The chain joins TRBV5-4 to TRBJ2-3; D call uncertain. V was cut by 0 bases and J by 2 bases, with 19 bases left in between. Germline CDR1 is SGHNT and CDR2 is YYREEE (reference sequence). This CDR3 is built from 18 residues.

This clonotype was recorded many times. CDR3: CSVEGLAGEYEQYF. The CDR3 nucleotides are TGCAGCGTTGAGGGACTAGCGGGAGAGTACGAGCAGTACTTC. The rearrangement links TRBV29-1 to TRBJ2-7; TRBD2 matches at 14 bases. The CDR3 contains 14 residues. V gave up 3 bases and J gave up 4 bases; unmatched junction bases: 2. Germline V gene lookup returns CDR1 SQVTM and CDR2 ANQGSEA.

Comments on this clonotype: With a much larger clone just one base away, this may be a read error. The chain is built from TRBV6-2 or TRBV6-3 and TRBJ2-2; 8 bases agree with TRBD1. CDR1 is MNHEY and CDR2 is SVGEGT in the germline V gene. The CDR3 runs to 15 residues. In DNA form, the CDR3 reads TGTGCCAGCAGTTACGACAGGGGTTTGACCGGGGAGCTGCTTTTT. The encoded protein is CASSYDRGLTGELLF.

As to this clonotype: With a much larger clone just one base away, this may be a read error. The chain is built from TRBV7-9 and TRBJ2-2, with 7 bases fitting TRBD2. This CDR3 is built from 15 residues. After removal of 10 bases from V and 6 bases from J, the junction contained 14 bases not matched to a gene. Germline assignment: CDR1 SEHNR and CDR2 FQNEAQ (reference sequence). CDR3 amino acids: CANSLESGISGELFF. The CDR3 nucleotides read TGTGCCAACAGTCTCGAGAGCGGGATCTCCGGGGAGCTGTTTTTT.

This clonotype was counted only a few times. V usage is TRBV11-3 and J usage is TRBJ2-1; TRBD1 aligns across 9 bases. CDR1 and CDR2 (germline): SGHNT, YENEEA. The CDR3 runs to 17 residues. Trimming removed 2 bases from V and 0 bases from J; junction bases left unmatched: 5. The CDR3 DNA reads TGTGCCAGCAGCTTATACAGGGGGCTTAGCTCCTACAATGAGCAGTTCTTC. It specifies CASSLYRGLSSYNEQFF.

This clonotype was counted many times. The chain uses TRBV30 and TRBJ2-3; D possibly corresponds to TRBD1 (5 bases). Germline CDR1 reads GTSNPN; CDR2 reads SVGIG (reference sequence). Trimming pared 1 base from V and 0 bases from J, leaving 11 bases between. The CDR3 is made up of 15 amino acids. The CDR3 nucleotides are TGTGCCTGGAGTGGTGGGGCGGCTAGCACAGATACGCAGTATTTT. Amino acid sequence: CAWSGGAASTDTQYF.

This clonotype was detected a few times. The chain recombines TRBV27 with TRBJ2-7; tentatively, D is TRBD2 (5 bases). CDR3 length equals 11 residues. V dropped 8 bases and J dropped 2 bases, with 7 bases sitting between them. CDR1 is MNHEY, CDR2 SMNVEV, per germline (reference sequence). The DNA for the CDR3 is TGTGCCAGCGGGAGAACCTACGAGCAGTACTTC. Protein sequence: CASGRTYEQYF.

The chain joins TRBV6-5 to TRBJ2-7, with 10 bases that match TRBD1. Germline CDR1 and CDR2: MNHEY and SVGAGI. V gave up 2 bases and J gave up 2 bases; unmatched junction bases: 9. The CDR3 runs 17 residues. CDR3 DNA: TGTGCCAGCAGTTACCCCCGGGACAGGGGCCCGCCCTACGAGCAGTACTTC. Translated, it gives CASSYPRDRGPPYEQYF.

The V call is TRBV3-1, the J call TRBJ1-6; 9 bases agree with TRBD1. V shed 4 bases, J shed 7 bases, and the junction held 5 bases outside the gene matches. The CDR3 totals 15 residues. Germline CDR1 and CDR2: LGHDT and YNNKEL (reference sequence). CDR3 sequence: CASSLRDRANSPLHF. CDR3 DNA: TGTGCCAGCAGCCTCCGGGACAGGGCAAATTCACCCCTCCACTTT.